This is a list of T cell receptor beta chains from one sample in a study of cytomegalovirus exposure and HLA in healthy donors. The method was immunoSEQ multiplex PCR; TCRdb's version includes in-frame clones alone and lacks a portion of them. The data show tens of thousands of clones, about three quarters seen once. Sequencing was performed on PBMCs. The receptors were gathered from a man in his late teens or twenties in good health and CMV-seronegative. CDR3s include the opening cysteine and the closing phenylalanine or tryptophan. The order of the fields is D gene, V gene, J gene, clone size, CDR3 DNA, CDR3 protein. A D gene is named only where the DNA matches it firmly. Where a row states a size, it is once, few, many or the class of an expanded clone; other rows omit it.

d_call: TRBD1; v_call: TRBV5-4; j_call: TRBJ2-5; clone_size: once; cdr3_nt: TGTGCCAGCAGCTTCGACAGGGGGTTAGAGACCCAGTACTTC; cdr3_aa: CASSFDRGLETQYF
d_call: TRBD1; v_call: TRBV2; j_call: TRBJ1-1; clone_size: NA; cdr3_nt: TGTGCCAGCGGAGAGACAGGGGTGAACACTGAAGCTTTCTTT; cdr3_aa: CASGETGVNTEAFF
d_call: NA; v_call: TRBV2; j_call: TRBJ1-5; clone_size: NA; cdr3_nt: TGTGCCAGCAGCCCTGACAGGCCGAGCAATCAGCCCCAGCATTTT; cdr3_aa: CASSPDRPSNQPQHF
d_call: NA; v_call: TRBV27; j_call: TRBJ2-7; clone_size: NA; cdr3_nt: TGTGCCAGCAGTAGGGGGTACGAGCAGTACTTC; cdr3_aa: CASSRGYEQYF
d_call: NA; v_call: TRBV7-6; j_call: TRBJ1-5; clone_size: few; cdr3_nt: TGTGCCAGCAGCCCCTCGGCAGGGATGAATCAGCCCCAGCATTTT; cdr3_aa: CASSPSAGMNQPQHF
d_call: NA; v_call: TRBV28; j_call: TRBJ2-4; clone_size: NA; cdr3_nt: TGTGCCAGCAGTTTACCCACGGTAGCCAAAAACATTCAGTACTTC; cdr3_aa: CASSLPTVAKNIQYF
d_call: TRBD1; v_call: TRBV28; j_call: TRBJ2-5; clone_size: NA; cdr3_nt: TGTGCCAGCAGTACCCATGCCACAGGGGGCTGGGAGACCCAGTACTTC; cdr3_aa: CASSTHATGGWETQYF
d_call: NA; v_call: TRBV11-2; j_call: TRBJ1-1; clone_size: NA; cdr3_nt: TGTGCCAGCAGCTTAGATGGCGGCAGTCCCCCTGAAGCTTTCTTT; cdr3_aa: CASSLDGGSPPEAFF
d_call: TRBD1; v_call: TRBV6-5; j_call: TRBJ2-4; clone_size: NA; cdr3_nt: TGTGCCAGCAGCAGAGGACAGGGGGCAGGGATTCAGTACTTC; cdr3_aa: CASSRGQGAGIQYF
d_call: NA; v_call: TRBV4-3; j_call: TRBJ2-1; clone_size: NA; cdr3_nt: TGCGCCAGCAGCCCGGGCAGGGGTTACAATGAGCAGTTCTTC; cdr3_aa: CASSPGRGYNEQFF
d_call: TRBD1; v_call: TRBV19; j_call: TRBJ2-5; clone_size: NA; cdr3_nt: TGTGCCAGTAGTATAGATCCGGGACAGGCTTCGACCCAGTACTTC; cdr3_aa: CASSIDPGQASTQYF
d_call: TRBD1; v_call: TRBV7-9; j_call: TRBJ2-1; clone_size: NA; cdr3_nt: TGTGCCAGCAGCTTAGGGACAGGGGGCAGGAATGAGCAGTTCTTC; cdr3_aa: CASSLGTGGRNEQFF
d_call: NA; v_call: TRBV27; j_call: TRBJ2-2; clone_size: few; cdr3_nt: TGTGCCAGCAGTCCCCCCACGACAGAATCGAACACCGGGGAGCTGTTTTTT; cdr3_aa: CASSPPTTESNTGELFF
d_call: NA; v_call: TRBV28; j_call: TRBJ2-3; clone_size: NA; cdr3_nt: TGTGCCAGCACTCCGTCCAGGGGACACTCTTTTTGGGAGTATTTT; cdr3_aa: CASTPSRGHSFWEYF
d_call: NA; v_call: TRBV10-3; j_call: TRBJ1-2; clone_size: NA; cdr3_nt: TGTGCCATCAGCCCGAGGGAGGACTATGGCTACACCTTC; cdr3_aa: CAISPREDYGYTF
d_call: TRBD2; v_call: TRBV5-1; j_call: TRBJ2-3; clone_size: few; cdr3_nt: TGCGCCAGCAGCTTCGGACTAGCGGGCACAGATACGCAGTATTTT; cdr3_aa: CASSFGLAGTDTQYF
d_call: TRBD2; v_call: TRBV5-4; j_call: TRBJ2-3; clone_size: once; cdr3_nt: TGTGCCAGCAGCTTGGTTGGTCGCGGGGGTAGTGCAGATACGCAGTATTTT; cdr3_aa: CASSLVGRGGSADTQYF
d_call: TRBD2; v_call: TRBV7-7; j_call: TRBJ2-1; clone_size: NA; cdr3_nt: TGTGCCAGCAGCTTAGGTGGAGGAGCGGGGGGTTACAATGAGCAGTTCTTC; cdr3_aa: CASSLGGGAGGYNEQFF
d_call: NA; v_call: TRBV6-6; j_call: TRBJ2-1; clone_size: NA; cdr3_nt: TGTGCCAGCAGTTATCGTCCGGGGACAAATGAGCAGTTCTTC; cdr3_aa: CASSYRPGTNEQFF
d_call: NA; v_call: TRBV30; j_call: TRBJ2-2; clone_size: NA; cdr3_nt: TGTGCCTGGAATAAGGGGCTAAACACCGGGGAGCTGTTTTTT; cdr3_aa: CAWNKGLNTGELFF
d_call: NA; v_call: TRBV28; j_call: TRBJ1-5; clone_size: NA; cdr3_nt: TGTGCCAGCCGAAATATGGGGGGGGGTCAGCCCCAGCATTTT; cdr3_aa: CASRNMGGGQPQHF
d_call: NA; v_call: TRBV5-4; j_call: TRBJ1-1; clone_size: NA; cdr3_nt: TGTGCCAGCAGCCCAAGAGGATTGTTAGGGAGTAAAACTGAAGCTTTCTTT; cdr3_aa: CASSPRGLLGSKTEAFF
d_call: NA; v_call: TRBV5-8; j_call: TRBJ1-6; clone_size: NA; cdr3_nt: TGTGCCAGCAGCTTGTGGACAGCGAGTTATAATTCACCCCTCCACTTT; cdr3_aa: CASSLWTASYNSPLHF
d_call: TRBD1; v_call: TRBV5-6; j_call: TRBJ1-1; clone_size: NA; cdr3_nt: TGTGCCAGCAGCCGTGTGGACAGGATGAACGCTGAAGCTTTCTTT; cdr3_aa: CASSRVDRMNAEAFF
d_call: NA; v_call: TRBV5-1; j_call: TRBJ2-3; clone_size: NA; cdr3_nt: TGCGCCAGCAGCTTTGGGGGGGCAGGTGATACGCAGTATTTT; cdr3_aa: CASSFGGAGDTQYF
d_call: NA; v_call: TRBV14; j_call: TRBJ1-1; clone_size: few; cdr3_nt: TGTGCCAGCAGCCAAGATGGAACAGGGACCCACACTGAAGCTTTCTTT; cdr3_aa: CASSQDGTGTHTEAFF
d_call: TRBD1; v_call: TRBV25-1; j_call: TRBJ1-1; clone_size: NA; cdr3_nt: TGTGCCAGCAGTGAATACTGGGGACAGGCCACTGAAGCTTTCTTT; cdr3_aa: CASSEYWGQATEAFF